The 2 T cell receptor beta chains below come from one sample, sequenced in a study of CD8+ T cells in alopecia areata. Extracted from the samples, RNA was reverse transcribed into cDNA to serve as the sequencing template. Clones were read by immunoSEQ multiplex PCR, and TCRdb kept only the in-frame ones, dropping some. The sample records around 110,000 clones, roughly 84% being singletons. Stated treatment: oral pan-JAK inhibitor, 5-10 mg twice daily. The starting material was CD8+ T cells sorted from blood, obtained at week 24, from a patient treated with tofacitinib. The receptors come from a human donor with alopecia areata.

The chain recombines TRBV19 with TRBJ2-1; the match to TRBD2 covers 10 bases. Trimming cost V 8 bases and J 2 bases; bases outside gene matches: 9. The CDR3 is 16 amino acids. Germline V gene lookup returns CDR1 LNHDA and CDR2 SQIVND (reference sequence). The DNA for the CDR3 is TGTGCCAGTTCTATGGGGAGCGGGGGGGCCTACAATGAGCAGTTCTTC. This translates into CASSMGSGGAYNEQFF.

This chain links TRBV4-1 with TRBJ1-4; D unclear. Germline values: CDR1 MGHRA, CDR2 YSYEKL. V shed 1 base and J shed 4 bases, with 10 bases lying between them. This CDR3 contains 15 residues. The CDR3, as DNA: TGCGCCAGCAGCCAAGGGAACAGCTTTAATGAAAAACTGTTTTTT. Translating gives CASSQGNSFNEKLFF.